This entry features one TCR beta chain sequence. The sample originates from a study of blood T cell repertoires in COVID-19. Produced via immunoSEQ multiplex PCR; TCRdb's table is partial and in-frame only. The sample contains 70,000 or so clones, about four fifths of which appear only once. After removal of 2 bases from V and 6 bases from J, the junction contained 6 bases not matched to a gene. This CDR3 comprises 16 residues. The germline V gene encodes CDR1 MNHEY and CDR2 SMNVEV (reference sequence). This clonotype was sampled from a human donor in a cohort sampled during active COVID-19. The chain joins TRBV27 to TRBJ2-3, with 12 bases aligning to TRBD2. What was sequenced was peripheral blood. CDR3 in amino acids: CASSLRPSGGGDTQYF. The CDR3 DNA sequence: TGTGCCAGCAGTTTAAGGCCTAGCGGGGGGGGTGATACGCAGTATTTT.